This record concerns one TCR beta chain sequence. Its antigen is undetermined. This record comes from a study of shared clonotypes between healthy human individuals. Study at large: Each donor's CD4 naive and CD4 memory cells filled three plates apiece, CD8 naive two, and CD8 memory one.

Sequencing was performed with immunoSEQ multiplex PCR; in TCRdb, only in-frame clones are kept and a portion is missing. This sample has around 1.9 million clones; 85% to 95% occur once, and the top ten carry around 1.7%. As defined, naive CD8 cells were CD45RO-negative and positively selected for CCR7, with terminally differentiated effector memory CD45RA+ cells excluded. V was cut by 2 bases and J by 5 bases, with 12 bases left in between. CDR3 size: 14 residues. Germline CDR1 reads LNHDA; CDR2 reads SQIVND (reference sequence). Whole-study findings and limits: Researchers found naive subsets generally carried larger estimated richness than memory subsets. It was the non-shared clonotypes that had lower generation probabilities than clonotypes shared by all four donors.

Sequenced material: naive CD8+ T cells from PBMCs. The rearrangement joins TRBV19 to TRBJ2-5, with D tentatively TRBD2 (5 bases). The receptor's source is a man aged 18 to 35 in good health. Some clones in this sample may be carry-over from other donors' samples. CDR3 residues: CASSIWEHRETQYF. CDR3 in DNA: TGTGCCAGTAGTATATGGGAGCATCGCGAGACCCAGTACTTC.